This entry lists 18 T cell receptor beta chains sequenced from one sample in a study of B cell selection in AIRE deficiency (dated by TCRdb to between 2018 and 2020). Library construction relied on the immunoSEQ multiplex PCR assay. Drawn from immuneACCESS, this table holds only the in-frame rearrangements with V and J called that TCRdb kept. Clones are partly lost; checked studies trace under half to an unresolved V gene and leave the rest unexplained. This sample lists roughly 24,000 clones; about 92% were detected once. The ten biggest clones cover 1% to 1.4% of the sample. Regulatory T cells were sorted as CD4+CD25hiCD127low/negative cells. Material for sequencing was CD4+CD25+ Tregs sorted from PBMCs. These receptors originate from a human donor in good health.

V is TRBV19 and J is TRBJ1-3, with D possibly being TRBD1 (5 bases). The CDR3 consists of 14 residues. CDR1 and CDR2 (germline): LNHDA, SQIVND (reference sequence). Trimming stripped 7 bases from V and 0 bases from J, with 10 bases between. The CDR3 sequence is CASTGSLSGNTIYF. DNA for the CDR3: TGTGCCAGTACAGGGAGCCTCTCTGGAAACACCATATATTTT.

The table lists this clone with a few counts. The rearrangement links TRBV21-1 to TRBJ1-5; TRBD1 is the table's D call and was not checked against the DNA. TRBV21-1 is annotated as a pseudogene. The CDR3 totals 16 residues. CDR3 in DNA: TGTGCCAGCAGCAAAAGGGACAGGGAGTGTAGGCAGCCCCAGCATTTT. Its translation: CASSKRDRECRQPQHF.

The chain joins TRBV5-1 to TRBJ2-2; D is undetermined. Germline V gene lookup returns CDR1 SGHRS and CDR2 YFSETQ. CDR3 length: 11 residues. V was trimmed by 0 bases and J by 8 bases, leaving 2 bases between them. The CDR3 sequence is CASSLAGELFF. CDR3 coding DNA: TGCGCCAGCAGCTTGGCAGGGGAGCTGTTTTTT.

The chain has TRBV7-2 and TRBJ2-7, with 7 nucleotides matching TRBD1. J was trimmed by 0 bases and V by 5 bases; bases with no gene match: 7. This CDR3 is 15 amino acids long. CDR1 is SGHTA, CDR2 FQGNSA, per germline. The CDR3 region is CASSPDRVSSYEQYF. The DNA of the CDR3 is TGTGCCAGCAGCCCCGACAGGGTAAGCTCCTACGAGCAGTACTTC.

V and J are TRBV7-2 and TRBJ2-5, with 12 bases fitting TRBD2. The J segment lost 9 bases and the V segment lost 4 bases, leaving 6 bases of the junction unmatched. The CDR3 extends over 14 amino acids. CDR1 SGHTA and CDR2 FQGNSA come from the germline V gene. CDR3 sequence (DNA): TGTGCCAGCAGCTCGGTACTAGCGGGGGGACCCCAGTACTTC. This encodes CASSSVLAGGPQYF.

The chain combines TRBV7-8 with TRBJ2-4; 8 positions agree with TRBD1. Germline V gene sequence: CDR1 SGHVS, CDR2 FQNEAQ. With 1 base clipped from V and 0 bases from J, the junction kept 5 bases outside the gene matches. The CDR3 is 17 amino acids. As DNA, the CDR3 is TGTGCCAGCAGCTTAGGGACAGGGAACTTAGCCAAAAACATTCAGTACTTC. Its protein product is CASSLGTGNLAKNIQYF.

The chain is built from TRBV19 and TRBJ1-1, with D tentatively TRBD1 (6 bases). Germline loops: CDR1 LNHDA, CDR2 SQIVND (reference sequence). V lost 6 bases and J lost 5, with 19 bases in between. The CDR3 runs to 15 residues. CDR3 in DNA: TGTGCCAGTAGCCCCCGAGCAGGGGTGGGTACTGAAGCTTTCTTT. This encodes CASSPRAGVGTEAFF.

A single count supports this clone. One junction end does not reproduce the germline sequence, and a read error may be involved. The chain combines TRBV5-4 with TRBJ1-4; D might be TRBD1 (5 bases). CDR1 is SGHNT and CDR2 is YYREEE in the germline V gene (reference sequence). This CDR3 has 15 residues. For the CDR3, the DNA is TGTGCCAGCAGCCCCCCAGGAGGGGTGGAACGAAAAACTGTTTTT. It yields the protein CASSPPGGVERKTVF.

The gene calls are TRBV7-9 and TRBJ1-3, with D maybe TRBD1 (5 bases). This CDR3 contains 15 residues. V was shortened by 8 bases and J by 4 bases, with 18 bases between the two germline ends. In germline, CDR1 is SEHNR, CDR2 FQNEAQ (reference sequence). The CDR3: CASDLGDSRGNTIYF. The CDR3 DNA reads TGTGCCAGCGATCTGGGGGACTCGCGAGGAAACACCATATATTTT.

The chain is built from TRBV6-6 and TRBJ1-2; the D gene is possibly TRBD1 (6 bases). CDR3 length: 12 amino acids. Trimming shortened V by 7 bases and J by 4 bases, and 10 bases separated the two germline ends. Germline V CDR1 and CDR2: MNHNY, SVGAGI (reference sequence). DNA for the CDR3: TGTGCCAGCACCTTGACAGGCTATGGCTACACCTTC. Protein sequence: CASTLTGYGYTF.

The rearrangement joins TRBV6-5 to TRBJ1-1; 8 bases are shared with TRBD1. The CDR3 runs to 13 residues. With V trimmed by 3 bases and J by 10 bases, 7 bases remained unmatched. The germline V gene has CDR1 MNHEY and CDR2 SVGAGI. The CDR3 region has the DNA TGTGCCAGCAGTTATTTGACAGGGGAGGGAGCTTTCTTT. Translated: CASSYLTGEGAFF.

The chain couples TRBV6-6 to TRBJ2-1; possibly TRBD2 for D (5 bases). Trimming pared 7 bases from V and 4 bases from J, leaving 11 bases between. Germline V gene sequence: CDR1 MNHNY, CDR2 SVGAGI (reference sequence). The CDR3 has 13 residues. In nucleotides, the CDR3 is TGTGCCAGCACCCTTCCGGGATACAATGAGCAGTTCTTC. Protein product: CASTLPGYNEQFF.

V is TRBV7-6 and J is TRBJ1-1; D call uncertain. This CDR3 comprises 16 residues. V was trimmed by 5 bases and J by 4 bases, leaving 20 bases between them. Germline V gene sequence: CDR1 SGHVS, CDR2 FNYEAQ. The CDR3 bases are TGTGCCAGCAGCCCGAGAATATGGCCGGGAGTCACTGAAGCTTTCTTT. Residues: CASSPRIWPGVTEAFF.

The chain links TRBV5-6 to TRBJ2-7; 7 bases fit TRBD1. The CDR3 is 15 amino acids. The germline gives CDR1 SGHDT, CDR2 YYEEEE. V trimming: 3 bases; J trimming: 2 bases; junction bases outside the gene matches: 8. The CDR3 here is CASSYLDRTAYEQYF. The CDR3 DNA reads TGTGCCAGCAGCTACTTGGACAGGACGGCCTACGAGCAGTACTTC.

The V call is TRBV6-4, the J call TRBJ2-6, with D hard to call. V shed 6 bases and J shed 0 bases, with 15 bases lying between them. The CDR3 has 17 residues. Germline V gene lookup returns CDR1 MRHNA and CDR2 SNTAGT. CDR3 protein: CASSLSGSDSGANVLTF. The DNA of the CDR3 is TGTGCCAGCAGCCTTTCCGGGTCAGACTCTGGGGCCAACGTCCTGACTTTC.

The chain uses TRBV18 and TRBJ1-5; D perhaps matches TRBD1 (6 bases). CDR1 and CDR2 from the germline V gene are KGHSH and LQKENI. This CDR3 contains 15 residues. V was shortened by 0 bases and J by 5 bases, with 11 bases between the two germline ends. The CDR3 reads CASSPPPGADQPQHF. The DNA for the CDR3 is TGTGCCAGCTCACCACCGCCGGGGGCCGATCAGCCCCAGCATTTT.

This clone was seen only once. J is TRBJ1-5 and V is TRBV4-1, with TRBD1 as a possible D gene (5 bases). The CDR3 loop spans 14 amino acids. CDR1 and CDR2 from the germline V gene are MGHRA and YSYEKL. Trimming pared 4 bases from V and 0 bases from J, leaving 7 bases between. CDR3 in amino acids: CASSPGDSNQPQHF. CDR3 DNA sequence: TGCGCCAGCAGCCCGGGGGATAGCAATCAGCCCCAGCATTTT.

The J gene is TRBJ1-4, the V gene TRBV2; unclear D gene. The ends were cut back, 3 bases at V and 5 bases at J, with 10 bases in the middle. The CDR3 is made up of 14 amino acids. Germline CDR1 reads SNHLY; CDR2 reads FYNNEI. CDR3 DNA sequence: TGTGCCAGCAGTGAGATGGAGAAGAATGAAAAACTGTTTTTT. Translated, it gives CASSEMEKNEKLFF.